The present T cell receptor (beta chain) was sequenced within a study of blood T cell repertoires in COVID-19 (dated by TCRdb to about 2020). Background for the entire study: The collaborator samples originated in the United States, Italy and Spain and spanned the acute and convalescent phases of COVID-19. Samples were obtained from the ongoing ImmuneRACE study (first 160 participants) and from 1,254 subjects provided by 6 global collaborators. The material from the prospective study consisted of cDNA or gDNA derived from T cells, B-cell-depleted T cells, or PBMCs. The repertoires were made available in a free public database intended to serve as a resource for research on the immune response to SARS-CoV-2. A de-identified subject ID, COVID-19 status, age in years and sex were almost always included in the sample metadata. Where HLA class I and class II types were available, the types were taken from metadata supplied by the sample provider, not from assay-based typing. Subjects who had been exposed to COVID-19, were actively infected with it, or had recovered from it provided the deeply sampled blood TCRbeta repertoires that made up the dataset. General study outcomes and caveats: How much clinical and demographic metadata was included differed by source and by participant, and the metadata was provided uncurated.

Enrolling through a virtual design, the prospective study's participants ranged in age from about 18 to 89 years and lived across around 25 United States geographic areas. To assign participants to cohorts, the prospective study relied on clinical history that participants themselves reported in a screening survey and a study questionnaire. ImmuneRACE Cohort 3 recovered participants were defined by two consecutive negative NP/OP PCR tests, healthcare professional clearance, or symptom resolution. In the prospective study, whole blood, serum and a nasopharyngeal or oropharyngeal swab were collected from each participant by mobile phlebotomists. Participants in the prospective study had the option to provide additional blood draws and questionnaires over a 2-month period. Before DNA extraction, prospective study blood samples were shipped either frozen or at room temperature. TCRbeta CDR3 regions were amplified from genomic DNA using the immunoSEQ Assay, a bias-controlled multiplex PCR. As for the original processing: Within the assay, amplification of reference gene primers was used to estimate how many nucleated cells each sample contained. To quantify the absolute abundance of each unique TCRbeta CDR3 rearrangement, sequence reads were collapsed and filtered. Productive Simpson clonality was computed per sample as the square root of Simpson's diversity index over productive rearrangements. Drawn from immuneACCESS, this table holds only the in-frame rearrangements with V and J called that TCRdb kept. Clones are partly lost; checked studies trace under half to an unresolved V gene and leave the rest unexplained. That table furnishes V, J and clone size, whereas the DNA furnished D and trimming. This sample comprises 350,000 to 450,000 clones, under 90% of them detected only once. 1.7% of the sample rests with the top ten.

A distance of 17 bases separates the germline ends of V and J, which lose 5 bases and 4 bases respectively. The germline V gene (reference sequence) specifies MNHEY as CDR1 and SMNVEV as CDR2. Inclusive of the bounding cysteine and phenylalanine, the CDR3 is 15 residues long. Just the 45-base CDR3 DNA is kept, in frame starting at base 1. As concerns this clone: The target of this receptor is not known. No base quality information exists; no much larger clone differs at one position.

The clonotype originates from a woman under 40 who had recovered from COVID-19. The V and J segments used are TRBV27 and TRBJ1-2, with a weak D call of TRBD1 (6 bases match). Source material: PBMCs or T cells enriched from blood (not recorded which). In nucleotides, the sequence is TGTGCCAGCAGTCCGAGGGGGGGGCAGGCCTATGGCTACACCTTC. Translated, it gives CASSPRGGQAYGYTF.